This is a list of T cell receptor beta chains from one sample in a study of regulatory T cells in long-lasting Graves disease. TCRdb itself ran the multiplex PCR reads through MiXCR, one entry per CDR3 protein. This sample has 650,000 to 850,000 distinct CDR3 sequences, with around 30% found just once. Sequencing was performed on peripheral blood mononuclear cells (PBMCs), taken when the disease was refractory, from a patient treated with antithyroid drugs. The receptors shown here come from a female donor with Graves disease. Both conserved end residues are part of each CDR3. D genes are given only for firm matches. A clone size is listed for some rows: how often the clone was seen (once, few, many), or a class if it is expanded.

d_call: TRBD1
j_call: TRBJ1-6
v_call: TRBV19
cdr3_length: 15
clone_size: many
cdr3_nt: TGTGCCAGCCAACCCGGGACAGCTGATAATTCACCCCTCCACTTT
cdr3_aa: CASQPGTADNSPLHF

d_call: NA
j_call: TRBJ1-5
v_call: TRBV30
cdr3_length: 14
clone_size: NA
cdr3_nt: TGTGCCTGGAGTGGGGACGGACTCAATCAGCCCCAGCATTTT
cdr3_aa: CAWSGDGLNQPQHF

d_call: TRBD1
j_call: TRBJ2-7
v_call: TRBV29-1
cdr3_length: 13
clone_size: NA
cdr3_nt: TGCAGCGCAACTACAGGGGGATCCTACGAGCAGTACTTC
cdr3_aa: CSATTGGSYEQYF

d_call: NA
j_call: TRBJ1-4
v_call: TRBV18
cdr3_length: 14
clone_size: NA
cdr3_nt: TGTGCCAGCTCACCGGACAGATCGAATGAAAAACTGTTTTTT
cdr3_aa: CASSPDRSNEKLFF

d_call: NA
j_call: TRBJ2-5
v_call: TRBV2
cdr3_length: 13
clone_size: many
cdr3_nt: TGTGCCAGCAGTAAAGGGGAGATGGAGACCCAGTACTTC
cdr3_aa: CASSKGEMETQYF

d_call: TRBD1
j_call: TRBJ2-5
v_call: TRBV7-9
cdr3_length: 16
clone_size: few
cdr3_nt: TGTGCCAGCAGCTCCGATACGGGACAGCTCCAAGAGACCCAGTACTTC
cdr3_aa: CASSSDTGQLQETQYF

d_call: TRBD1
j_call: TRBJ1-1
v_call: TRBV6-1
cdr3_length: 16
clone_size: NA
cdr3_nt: TGTGCCAGCAGCCGCCGGGGACAGGGGAAAGTCACTGAAGCTTTCTTT
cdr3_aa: CASSRRGQGKVTEAFF

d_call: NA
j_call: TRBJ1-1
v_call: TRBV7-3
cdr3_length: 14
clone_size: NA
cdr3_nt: TGTGCCAGCAGCCGTGGGGGCACGGACACTGAAGCTTTCTTT
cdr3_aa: CASSRGGTDTEAFF

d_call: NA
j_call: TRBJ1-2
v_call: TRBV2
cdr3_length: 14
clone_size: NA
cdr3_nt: TGTGCCAGCAGGATACCTCGACGGTCCTATGGCTACACCTTC
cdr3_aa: CASRIPRRSYGYTF

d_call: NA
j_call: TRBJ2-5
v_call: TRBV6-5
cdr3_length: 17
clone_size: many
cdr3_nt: TGTGCCAGCAGTTACCCCACGGGGAGCGGACAACAAGAGACCCAGTACTTC
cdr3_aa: CASSYPTGSGQQETQYF

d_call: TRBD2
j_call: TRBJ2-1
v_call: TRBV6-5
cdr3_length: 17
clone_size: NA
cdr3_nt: TGTGCCAGCAGTTTGAGGGCGTCCAGAGCGGGAGGTCCTGAGCAGTTCTTC
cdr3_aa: CASSLRASRAGGPEQFF

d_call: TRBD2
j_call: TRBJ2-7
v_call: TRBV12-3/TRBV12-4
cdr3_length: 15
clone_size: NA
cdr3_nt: TGTGCCAGCAAGCTAGCGGGAGGGTCCTCCTACGAGCAGTACTTC
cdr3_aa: CASKLAGGSSYEQYF

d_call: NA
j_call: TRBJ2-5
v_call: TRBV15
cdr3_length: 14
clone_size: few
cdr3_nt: TGTGCCACCAGCAGAGATCTTCTAGTGGGGACCCAGTACTTC
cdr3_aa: CATSRDLLVGTQYF

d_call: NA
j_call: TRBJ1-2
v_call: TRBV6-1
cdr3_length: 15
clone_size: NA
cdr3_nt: TGTGCCAGCAGTCAGTTGATATTGGACCCCTATGGCTACACCTTC
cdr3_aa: CASSQLILDPYGYTF

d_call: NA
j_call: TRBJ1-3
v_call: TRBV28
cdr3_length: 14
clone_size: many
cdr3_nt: TGTGCCACCATATCTTATGGGGAAGGAAACACCATATATTTT
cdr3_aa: CATISYGEGNTIYF

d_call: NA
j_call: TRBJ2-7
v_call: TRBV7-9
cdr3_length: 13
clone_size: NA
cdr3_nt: TGTGCCAGCAGCCCCCTAAGACAACACGAGCAGTACTTC
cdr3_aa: CASSPLRQHEQYF

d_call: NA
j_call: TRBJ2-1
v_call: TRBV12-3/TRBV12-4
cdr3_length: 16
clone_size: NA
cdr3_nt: TGTGCCAGCAGACGAAGGCAGGGGCAATTAAGCAATGAGCAGTTCTTC
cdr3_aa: CASRRRQGQLSNEQFF

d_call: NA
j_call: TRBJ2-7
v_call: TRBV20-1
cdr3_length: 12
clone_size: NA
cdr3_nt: TGCAGTGCTAGAAGCGAGTCCTACGAGCAGTACTTC
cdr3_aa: CSARSESYEQYF

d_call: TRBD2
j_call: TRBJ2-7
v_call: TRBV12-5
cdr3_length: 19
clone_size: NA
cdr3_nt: TGTGCTAGTGGTTTGGTCTACGTTAGCGCGGGAGATGTCCCCCACGAGCAGTACTTC
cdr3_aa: CASGLVYVSAGDVPHEQYF

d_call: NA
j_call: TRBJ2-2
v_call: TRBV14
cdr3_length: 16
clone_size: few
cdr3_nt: TGTGCCAGCAGCGCCCGACTGAGTCCCACCTCCGGGGAGCTGTTTTTT
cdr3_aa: CASSARLSPTSGELFF

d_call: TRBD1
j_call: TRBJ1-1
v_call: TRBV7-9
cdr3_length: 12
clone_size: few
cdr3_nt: TGTGCCAGCAGCCAGGGGACAGGAAAAGCTTTCTTT
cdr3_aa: CASSQGTGKAFF

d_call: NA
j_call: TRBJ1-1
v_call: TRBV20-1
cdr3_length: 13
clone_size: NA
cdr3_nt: TGCAGTGCTAGAGTGGGGGTGGGTGGTGAAGCTTTCTTT
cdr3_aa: CSARVGVGGEAFF

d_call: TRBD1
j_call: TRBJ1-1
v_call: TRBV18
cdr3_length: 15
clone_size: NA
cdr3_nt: TGTGCCAGCTCCCTCTCCCCTACGACAGGGAGCGAAGCTTCCTTT
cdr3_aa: CASSLSPTTGSEASF

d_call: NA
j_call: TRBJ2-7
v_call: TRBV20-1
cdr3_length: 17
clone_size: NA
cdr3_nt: TGCAGTGCTGAGCCGCTCCATACCGCGGAGGGCGGTTACGAGCAGTACTTC
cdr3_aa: CSAEPLHTAEGGYEQYF

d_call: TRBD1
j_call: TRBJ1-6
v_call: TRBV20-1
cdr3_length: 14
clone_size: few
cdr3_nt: TGCAGTGCGCGCACCGGACAGGGTTATTCACCCCTCCACTTT
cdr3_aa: CSARTGQGYSPLHF

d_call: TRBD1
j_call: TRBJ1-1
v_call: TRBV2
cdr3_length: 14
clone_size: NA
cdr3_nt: TGTGCCAGCGGTTTGGACAGGGTTTTATCTGAAGCTTTCTTT
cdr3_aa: CASGLDRVLSEAFF

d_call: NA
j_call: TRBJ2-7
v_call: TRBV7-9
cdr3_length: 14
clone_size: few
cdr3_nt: TGTGCCAGCAACCGGGACGGCGTCAACTACGAGCAGTACTTC
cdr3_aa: CASNRDGVNYEQYF

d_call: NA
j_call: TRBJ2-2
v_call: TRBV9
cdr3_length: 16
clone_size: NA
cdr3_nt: TGTGCCAGCAGCGTAGTCGAAGCCCACCCGGCCGGGGAGCTGTTTTTT
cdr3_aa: CASSVVEAHPAGELFF

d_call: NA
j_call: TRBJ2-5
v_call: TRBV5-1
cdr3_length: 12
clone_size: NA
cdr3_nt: TGCGCCAGCAGCGAAGGGTCGGAGACCCAGTACTTC
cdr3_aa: CASSEGSETQYF

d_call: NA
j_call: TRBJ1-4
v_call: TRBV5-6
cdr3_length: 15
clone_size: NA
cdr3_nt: TGTGCCAGCAGCTTGGTAGACAGTCCTAATGAAAAACTGTTTTTT
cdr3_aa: CASSLVDSPNEKLFF

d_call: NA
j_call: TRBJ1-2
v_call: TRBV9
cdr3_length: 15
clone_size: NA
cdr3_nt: TGTGCCTCCACGGAGGGGCCGGACGGAATCTATGGCTACACCTTC
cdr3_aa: CASTEGPDGIYGYTF

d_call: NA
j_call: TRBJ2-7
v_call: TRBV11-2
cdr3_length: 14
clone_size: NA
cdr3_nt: TGTGCCAGCAGCCCCCGGACAGCCTTCTACGAGCAGTACTTC
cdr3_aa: CASSPRTAFYEQYF

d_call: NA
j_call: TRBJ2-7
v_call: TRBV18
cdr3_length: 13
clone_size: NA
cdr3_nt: TGTGCCAGCTCACCGGCAGTATCCTACGAGCAGTACTTC
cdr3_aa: CASSPAVSYEQYF

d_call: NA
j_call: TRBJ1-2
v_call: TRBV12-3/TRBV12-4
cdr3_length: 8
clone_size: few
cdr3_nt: TGTGCCAGCAGCGACAGCACCTTC
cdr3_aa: CASSDSTF

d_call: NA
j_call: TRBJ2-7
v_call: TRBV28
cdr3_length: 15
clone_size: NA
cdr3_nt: TGTGCCAGCAGCCAAGGAAGACAGGCCATCTACGAGCAGTACTTC
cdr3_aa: CASSQGRQAIYEQYF

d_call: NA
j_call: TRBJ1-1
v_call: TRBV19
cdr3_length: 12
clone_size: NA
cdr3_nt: TGTGCCAGTATGAGGGGGAACACTGAAGCTTTCTTT
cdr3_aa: CASMRGNTEAFF

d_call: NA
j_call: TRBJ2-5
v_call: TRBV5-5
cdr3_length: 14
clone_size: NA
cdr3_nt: TGTGCCAGCAGCACTCGGGACTTCCAAGAGACCCAGTACTTC
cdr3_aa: CASSTRDFQETQYF

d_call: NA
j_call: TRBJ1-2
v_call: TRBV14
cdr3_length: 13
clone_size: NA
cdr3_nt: TGTGCCAGCAGCCAAAGGGACAACTATGGCTACACCTTC
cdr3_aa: CASSQRDNYGYTF

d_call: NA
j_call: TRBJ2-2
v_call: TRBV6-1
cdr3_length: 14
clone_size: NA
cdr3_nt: TGTGCCAGCAGGATGAGTCCCGCACACGGGGAGCTGTTTTTT
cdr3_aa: CASRMSPAHGELFF

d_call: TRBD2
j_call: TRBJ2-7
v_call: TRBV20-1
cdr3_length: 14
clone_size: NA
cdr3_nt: TGCAGTGCTATCGTCGGGACTAGCGGGATCGAGCAGTACTTC
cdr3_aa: CSAIVGTSGIEQYF

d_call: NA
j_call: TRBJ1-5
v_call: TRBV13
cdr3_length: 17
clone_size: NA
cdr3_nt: TGTGCCAGCAGCTTAGAGACGGCGGCGGCGGGTAATCAGCCCCAGCATTTT
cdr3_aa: CASSLETAAAGNQPQHF

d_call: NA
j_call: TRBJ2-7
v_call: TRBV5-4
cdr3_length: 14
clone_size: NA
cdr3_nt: TGTGCCAGCAGCTACGACGGAGGACCCTACGAGCAGTACTTC
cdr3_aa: CASSYDGGPYEQYF

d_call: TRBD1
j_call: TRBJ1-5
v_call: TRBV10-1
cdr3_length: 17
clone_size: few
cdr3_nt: TGCGCCAGCAGAAACACAAAGGGGGCGCGGCGCAATCAGCCCCAGCATTTT
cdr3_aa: CASRNTKGARRNQPQHF

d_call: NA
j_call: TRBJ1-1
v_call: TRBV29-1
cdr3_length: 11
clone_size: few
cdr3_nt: TGCAGCGTTAACTTGAACACTGAAGCTTTCTTT
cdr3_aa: CSVNLNTEAFF

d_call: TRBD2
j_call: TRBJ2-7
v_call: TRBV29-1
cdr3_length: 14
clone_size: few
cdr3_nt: TGCAGCGTTGTCCCTAGCGGGAGTTGGTACGAGCAGTACTTC
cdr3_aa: CSVVPSGSWYEQYF

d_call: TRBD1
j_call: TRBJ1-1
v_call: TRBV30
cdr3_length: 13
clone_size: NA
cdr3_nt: TGTGCCTGGGGTGGACAGGTGTTCACTGAAGCTTTCTTT
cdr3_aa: CAWGGQVFTEAFF

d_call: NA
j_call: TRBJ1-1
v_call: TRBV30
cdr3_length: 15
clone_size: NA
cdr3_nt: TGTGCCTGGAGACCCCTTCTCGGGGAGAACACTGAAGCTTTCTTT
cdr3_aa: CAWRPLLGENTEAFF

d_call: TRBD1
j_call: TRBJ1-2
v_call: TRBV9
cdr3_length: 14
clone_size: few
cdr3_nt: TGTGCCAGCAGCGTAGGACAGGGGGTACATGGCTACACCTTC
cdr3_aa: CASSVGQGVHGYTF

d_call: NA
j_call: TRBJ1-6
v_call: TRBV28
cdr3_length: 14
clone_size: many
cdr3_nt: TGTGCCAGCAGGAACGCGGAGGTCAATTCACCCCTCCACTTT
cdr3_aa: CASRNAEVNSPLHF

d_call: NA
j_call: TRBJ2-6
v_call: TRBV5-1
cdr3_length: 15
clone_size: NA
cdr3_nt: TGCGCCAGCGAAGTGCAGGGTAGTGGGGCCAACGTCCTGACTTTC
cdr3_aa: CASEVQGSGANVLTF

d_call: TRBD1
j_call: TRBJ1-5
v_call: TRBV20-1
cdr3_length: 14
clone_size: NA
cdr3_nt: TGCAGTGCTGGGACAGGGTCCCCCAATCAGCCCCAGCATTTT
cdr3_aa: CSAGTGSPNQPQHF

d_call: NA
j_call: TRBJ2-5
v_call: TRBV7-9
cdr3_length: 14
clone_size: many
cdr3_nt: TGTGCCAGCAGCTCCGGGGGGACATTCGAGACCCAGTACTTC
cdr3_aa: CASSSGGTFETQYF

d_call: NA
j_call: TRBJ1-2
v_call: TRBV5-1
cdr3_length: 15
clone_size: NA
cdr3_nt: TGCGCCAGCAGCTTGAGCCCAGTGGGTAACTATGGCTACACCTTC
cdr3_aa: CASSLSPVGNYGYTF

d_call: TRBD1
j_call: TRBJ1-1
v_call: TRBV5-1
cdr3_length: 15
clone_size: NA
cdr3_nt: TGCGCCAGCAGCACCTCGGACAGGTCTGGCACTGAAGCTTTCTTT
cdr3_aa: CASSTSDRSGTEAFF